The 15 T cell receptor beta chains below come from one sample, sequenced in a study of cytomegalovirus exposure and HLA in healthy donors. The PCR ran on 60 Vbeta and 13 Jbeta primers. Produced via immunoSEQ multiplex PCR; TCRdb's table is partial and in-frame only. This sample has tens of thousands of clones, with roughly 84% found just once. Sequencing input: PBMCs. These receptors were obtained from a man aged 30 to 45 in good health and CMV-seronegative.

The gene calls are TRBV2 and TRBJ1-1; TRBD1 matches at 7 bases. The V gene's germline CDR1 is SNHLY and CDR2 FYNNEI. The trim removed 7 bases at V and 6 bases at J, leaving 5 bases unmatched. The length of the CDR3 is 12 residues. The chain's CDR3 is CASTQGEAEAFF. The CDR3 DNA reads as TGTGCCAGCACCCAGGGGGAGGCTGAAGCTTTCTTT.

This clone was recorded only once. The rearrangement uses TRBV14 and TRBJ2-5; 8 bases line up with TRBD2. J gave up 5 bases and V 0 bases, and 11 bases lay outside the gene matches. The germline CDR1 and CDR2 sequences are SGHDN and FVKESK. The CDR3 sequence is 17 residues long. Here the CDR3 DNA reads TGTGCCAGCAGCCAAGACGAGCGGGAGCCCCCGGGGGAGACCCAGTACTTC. Translation gives CASSQDEREPPGETQYF.

This chain uses TRBV5-4 with TRBJ1-2; the D gene is possibly TRBD1 (6 bases). Germline-derived CDR1 and CDR2 are SGHNT and YYREEE (reference sequence). Trimming removed 1 base from V and 6 bases from J, with 16 bases in between. The CDR3 is 15 residues long. The CDR3 loop reads CASSLNQGLKNGYTF. CDR3 bases: TGTGCCAGCAGCTTGAATCAGGGGTTAAAAAATGGCTACACCTTC.

The chain employs TRBV4-1 and TRBJ2-1; TRBD2 aligns across 11 bases. Germline trimming cut 4 bases from V and 5 bases from J; bases unmatched to any gene: 7. The CDR3 covers 16 residues. CDR1 MGHRA and CDR2 YSYEKL come from the germline V gene. CDR3 DNA sequence: TGCGCCAGCAGCCGGCCCGGGACTAGCGGCCACAATGAGCAGTTCTTC. The encoded protein is CASSRPGTSGHNEQFF.

This sequence joins TRBV5-1 and TRBJ1-1; D is perhaps TRBD1 (6 bases). Germline assignment: CDR1 SGHRS and CDR2 YFSETQ. The CDR3 totals 15 residues. The V and J ends lost 0 bases and 2 bases respectively, with 11 bases between them. The CDR3 sequence: CASSLVAGGNTEAFF. The DNA of the CDR3 is TGCGCCAGCAGCTTGGTGGCGGGGGGCAACACTGAAGCTTTCTTT. Variable domain in full (rest from reference TRBV5-1 and TRBJ1-1): KAGVTQTPRYLIKTRGQQVTLSCSPISGHRSVSWYQQTPGQGLQFLFEYFSETQRNKGNFPGRFSGRQFSNSRSEMNVSTLELGDSALYLCASSLVAGGNTEAFFGQGTRLTVV.

The chain has TRBV30 and TRBJ2-4, with 12 bases fitting TRBD1. The junction had 7 bases not matched to a gene; V was cut back by 0 bases and J by 1 base. From germline, CDR1 is GTSNPN and CDR2 SVGIG (reference sequence). The CDR3 sequence is 18 residues long. The CDR3 sequence is CAWSVWGQGAFAKNIQYF. CDR3 bases: TGTGCCTGGAGTGTGTGGGGACAGGGGGCTTTTGCCAAAAACATTCAGTACTTC.

The chain has TRBV5-6 and TRBJ1-2; D remains unclear. The V gene lost 4 bases and the J gene lost 1 base, with 8 bases spanning the gap. The CDR3 is 13 residues long. Germline loops: CDR1 SGHDT, CDR2 YYEEEE. CDR3 nucleotides: TGTGCCAGCAGCCCCGGACTTAACTATGGCTACACCTTC. Translating it yields CASSPGLNYGYTF.

This rearrangement joins TRBV6-1 to TRBJ2-2; 12 nucleotides align to TRBD1. V lost 4 bases to trimming and J lost 3 bases; unmatched junction nucleotides: 3. This CDR3 contains 16 residues. CDR1 MNHNS and CDR2 SASEGT come from the germline V gene. In DNA form, the CDR3 reads TGTGCCAGCAGTGGGGACAGGGGGCTCTACACCGGGGAGCTGTTTTTT. Residues: CASSGDRGLYTGELFF.

This chain connects TRBV6-5 to TRBJ2-7; D is perhaps TRBD2 (5 bases). Per germline, CDR1 MNHEY and CDR2 SVGAGI. The CDR3 has 12 residues. The germline V and J ends were trimmed by 7 bases and 7 bases, with 14 bases remaining between them. The CDR3 DNA is TGTGCCAGCATGCCGCGACCGGGAGAGCAGTACTTC. Residues: CASMPRPGEQYF.

CDR3 sequence: CASSQVVRDTGELFF. The DNA of the CDR3 is TGCGCCAGCAGCCAAGTCGTCCGGGACACCGGGGAGCTGTTTTTT. The chain combines TRBV4-3 with TRBJ2-2, with D uncertain. Germline CDR1 is LGHNA and CDR2 is YSLEER. The CDR3 contains 15 residues. V was cut by 1 base and J by 3 bases, with 9 bases left in between.

The chain is built from TRBV29-1 and TRBJ1-3; D remains unclear. Germline loops: CDR1 SQVTM, CDR2 ANQGSEA. The CDR3 runs to 14 residues. The V gene lost 2 bases and the J gene lost 0 bases, with 8 bases spanning the gap. Here the CDR3 DNA reads TGCAGCGTTGAACTAGCAGACTCTGGAAACACCATATATTTT. Its translation is CSVELADSGNTIYF. Drawing the rest from reference TRBV29-1 and TRBJ1-3, the complete variable domain is SAVISQKPSRDICQRGTSLTIQCQVDSQVTMMFWYRQQPGQSLTLIATANQGSEATYESGFVIDKFPISRPNLTFSTLTVSNMSPEDSSIYLCSVELADSGNTIYFGEGSWLTVV.

The sample holds a few counts of this clone. This sequence joins TRBV4-3 and TRBJ1-1, with unresolved D. Germline CDR1 and CDR2: LGHNA and YSLEER. The CDR3 length is 13 residues. V was cut by 4 bases and J by 3 bases, with 9 bases left in between. The CDR3 nucleotides are TGCGCCAGCAGCCCTGACCGGGACACTGAAGCTTTCTTT. Translated, it gives CASSPDRDTEAFF.

The genes are TRBV4-1 and TRBJ1-1, with D perhaps matching TRBD1 (6 bases). Trimming removed 3 bases at V and 0 bases at J, with 14 bases between. Germline CDR1 is MGHRA and CDR2 is YSYEKL. This CDR3 is built from 16 residues. CDR3 protein: CASSHRTDYLNTEAFF. The CDR3 coding sequence is TGCGCCAGCAGCCATCGGACAGACTATCTGAACACTGAAGCTTTCTTT.

This clone was recorded only once. The gene calls are TRBV7-8 and TRBJ1-4, with 9 bases aligning to TRBD1. From germline, CDR1 is SGHVS and CDR2 FQNEAQ. This CDR3 contains 15 residues. J lost 4 bases, V lost 4 bases, and 4 bases had no gene match. The chain's CDR3 is CASSSRTGDNEKLFF. CDR3 DNA sequence: TGTGCCAGCAGCTCAAGGACAGGGGATAATGAAAAACTGTTTTTT.

The chain couples TRBV7-6 to TRBJ2-5, with TRBD2 as a possible D gene (6 bases). Germline CDR1 and CDR2: SGHVS and FNYEAQ. This CDR3 has 14 amino acids. The V end was cut by 2 bases, the J end by 5 bases, with 12 bases between. In DNA, the CDR3 is TGTGCCAGCAGCTTATGGAGGGGTGAGGAGACCCAGTACTTC. This gives the protein CASSLWRGEETQYF.